This TCR beta chain was recovered during a study of cytomegalovirus exposure and HLA in healthy donors. The CDR3 loop spans 13 amino acids. Germline CDR1 is SNHLY and CDR2 is FYNNEI. V was trimmed by 10 bases and J by 6 bases, leaving 18 bases between them. Primers included in the PCR were 60 Vbeta and 13 Jbeta primers. TCRdb keeps only in-frame clones here, not all; method: immunoSEQ multiplex PCR. The sample consists of some 130,000 clones, 80% of them appearing once. Study results and limitations: Investigators reported 150 to 200 TCR beta chains as tied to cytomegalovirus.

A word on this clone: Its specificity is not known.

The sequencing sample was made of PBMCs. This chain uses TRBV2 with TRBJ1-1, with TRBD1 as a possible D gene (5 bases). The clonotype comes from a man younger than 45 in good health and CMV-seronegative. CDR3 region: CATQTETYAEAFF. The CDR3 nucleotides are TGTGCCACTCAGACAGAGACTTACGCTGAAGCTTTCTTT.